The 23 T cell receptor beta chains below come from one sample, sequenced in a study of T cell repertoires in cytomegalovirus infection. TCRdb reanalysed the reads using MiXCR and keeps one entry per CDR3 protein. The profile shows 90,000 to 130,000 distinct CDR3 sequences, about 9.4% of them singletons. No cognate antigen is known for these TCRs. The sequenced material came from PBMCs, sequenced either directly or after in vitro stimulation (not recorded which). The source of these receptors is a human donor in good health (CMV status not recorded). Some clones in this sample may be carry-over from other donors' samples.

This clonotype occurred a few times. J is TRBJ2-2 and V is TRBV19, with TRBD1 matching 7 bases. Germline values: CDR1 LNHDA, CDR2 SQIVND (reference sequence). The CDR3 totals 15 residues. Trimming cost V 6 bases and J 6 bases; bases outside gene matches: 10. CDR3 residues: CASSSGTVLAGELFF. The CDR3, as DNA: TGTGCCAGTAGCTCCGGGACAGTCTTAGCCGGGGAGCTGTTTTTT. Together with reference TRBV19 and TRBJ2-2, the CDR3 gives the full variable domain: DGGITQSPKYLFRKEGQNVTLSCEQNLNHDAMYWYRQDPGQGLRLIYYSQIVNDFQKGDIAEGYSVSREKKESFPLTVTSAQKNPTAFYLCASSSGTVLAGELFFGEGSRLTVL.

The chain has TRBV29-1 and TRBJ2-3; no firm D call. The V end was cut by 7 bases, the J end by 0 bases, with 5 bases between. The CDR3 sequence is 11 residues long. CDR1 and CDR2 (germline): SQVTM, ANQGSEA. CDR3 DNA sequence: TGCAGCGCGGACAGCACAGATACGCAGTATTTT. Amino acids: CSADSTDTQYF.

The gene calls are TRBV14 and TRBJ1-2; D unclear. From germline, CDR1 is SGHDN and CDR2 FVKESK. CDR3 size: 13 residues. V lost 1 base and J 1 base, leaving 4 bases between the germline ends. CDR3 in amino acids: CASSQGRNYGYTF. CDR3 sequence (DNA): TGTGCCAGCAGCCAAGGACGTAACTATGGCTACACCTTC.

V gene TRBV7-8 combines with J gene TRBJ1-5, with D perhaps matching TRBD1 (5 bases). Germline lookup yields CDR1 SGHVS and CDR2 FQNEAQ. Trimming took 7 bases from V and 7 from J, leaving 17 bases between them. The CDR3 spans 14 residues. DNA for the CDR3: TGTGCCAGCACCGGTGGGGGGGGAGCACAGCCCCAGCATTTT. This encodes CASTGGGGAQPQHF.

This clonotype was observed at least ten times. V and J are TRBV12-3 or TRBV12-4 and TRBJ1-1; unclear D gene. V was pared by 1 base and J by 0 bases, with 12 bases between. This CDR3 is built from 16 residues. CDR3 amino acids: CASSLGGGIVNTEAFF. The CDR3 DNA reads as TGTGCCAGCAGTTTAGGGGGTGGGATTGTGAACACTGAAGCTTTCTTT.

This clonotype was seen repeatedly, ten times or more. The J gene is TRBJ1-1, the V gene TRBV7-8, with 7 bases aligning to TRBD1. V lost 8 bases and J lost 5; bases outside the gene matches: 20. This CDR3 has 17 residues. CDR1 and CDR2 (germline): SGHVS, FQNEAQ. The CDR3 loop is CASAKGSRQGRITEAFF. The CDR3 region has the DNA TGTGCCAGCGCTAAGGGGTCCCGACAGGGTCGAATAACTGAAGCTTTCTTT.

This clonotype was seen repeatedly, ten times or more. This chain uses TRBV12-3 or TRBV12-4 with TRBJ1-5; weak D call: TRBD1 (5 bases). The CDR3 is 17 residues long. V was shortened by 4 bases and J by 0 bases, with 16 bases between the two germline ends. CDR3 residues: CASSSSEGPHSNQPQHF. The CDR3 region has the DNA TGTGCCAGCAGTTCCTCGGAGGGACCTCATAGCAATCAGCCCCAGCATTTT.

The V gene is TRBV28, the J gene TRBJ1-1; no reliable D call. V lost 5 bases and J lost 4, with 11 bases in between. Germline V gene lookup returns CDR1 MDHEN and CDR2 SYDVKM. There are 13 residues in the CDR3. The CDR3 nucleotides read TGTGCCAGCAGTATACGTCGACCCACTGAAGCTTTCTTT. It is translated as CASSIRRPTEAFF. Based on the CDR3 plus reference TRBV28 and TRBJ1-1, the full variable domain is DVKVTQSSRYLVKRTGEKVFLECVQDMDHENMFWYRQDPGLGLRLIYFSYDVKMKEKGDIPEGYSVSREKKERFSLILESASTNQTSMYLCASSIRRPTEAFFGQGTRLTVV.

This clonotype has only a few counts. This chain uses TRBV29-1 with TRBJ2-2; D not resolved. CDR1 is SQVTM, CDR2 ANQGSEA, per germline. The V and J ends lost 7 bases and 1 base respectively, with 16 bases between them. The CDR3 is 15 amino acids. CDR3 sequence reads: CSAGPGPLNTGELFF. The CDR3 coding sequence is TGCAGCGCTGGCCCAGGACCTTTGAACACCGGGGAGCTGTTTTTT.

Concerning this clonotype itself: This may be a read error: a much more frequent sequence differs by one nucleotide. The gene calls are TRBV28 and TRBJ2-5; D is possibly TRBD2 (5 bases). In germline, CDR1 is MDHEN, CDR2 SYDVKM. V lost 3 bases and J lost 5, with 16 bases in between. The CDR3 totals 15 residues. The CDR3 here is CASSFFWESWETQYF. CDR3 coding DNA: TGTGCCAGCAGTTTCTTCTGGGAGTCCTGGGAGACCCAGTACTTC.

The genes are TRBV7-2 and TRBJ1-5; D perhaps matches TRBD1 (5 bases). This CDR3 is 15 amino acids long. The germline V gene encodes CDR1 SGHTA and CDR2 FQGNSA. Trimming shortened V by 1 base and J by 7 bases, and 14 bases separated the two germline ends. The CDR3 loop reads CASSLELAGKQPQHF. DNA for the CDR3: TGTGCCAGCAGCTTAGAATTGGCAGGGAAGCAGCCCCAGCATTTT.

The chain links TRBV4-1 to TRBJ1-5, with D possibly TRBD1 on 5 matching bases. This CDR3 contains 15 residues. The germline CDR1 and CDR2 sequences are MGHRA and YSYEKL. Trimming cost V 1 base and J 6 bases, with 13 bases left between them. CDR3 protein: CASSQGGREGQPQHF. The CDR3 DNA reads TGCGCCAGCAGCCAAGGCGGCAGGGAGGGTCAGCCCCAGCATTTT.

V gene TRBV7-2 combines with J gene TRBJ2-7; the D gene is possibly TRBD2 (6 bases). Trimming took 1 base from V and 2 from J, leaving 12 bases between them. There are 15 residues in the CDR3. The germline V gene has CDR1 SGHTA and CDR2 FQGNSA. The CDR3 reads CASSLGTTTAYEQYF. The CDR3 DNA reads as TGTGCCAGCAGCTTAGGGACTACTACAGCCTACGAGCAGTACTTC.

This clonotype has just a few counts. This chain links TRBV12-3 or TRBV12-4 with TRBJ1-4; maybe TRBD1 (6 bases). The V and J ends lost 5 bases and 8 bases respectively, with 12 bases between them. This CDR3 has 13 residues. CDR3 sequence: CASSRQDKEKLFF. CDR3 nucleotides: TGTGCCAGCAGTCGACAGGATAAAGAAAAACTGTTTTTT.

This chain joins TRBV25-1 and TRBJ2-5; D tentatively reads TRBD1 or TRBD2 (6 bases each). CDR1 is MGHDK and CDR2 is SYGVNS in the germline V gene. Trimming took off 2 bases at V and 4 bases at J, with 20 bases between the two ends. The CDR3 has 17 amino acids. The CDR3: CASSEPPSRGRGETQYF. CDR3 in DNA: TGTGCCAGCAGTGAACCACCATCCCGGGGGCGCGGAGAGACCCAGTACTTC.

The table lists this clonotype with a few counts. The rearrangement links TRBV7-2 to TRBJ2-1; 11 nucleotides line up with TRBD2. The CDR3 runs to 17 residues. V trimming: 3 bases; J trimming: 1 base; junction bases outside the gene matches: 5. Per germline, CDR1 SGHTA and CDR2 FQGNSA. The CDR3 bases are TGTGCCAGCAGCTTGACCGGGACTAGCGGTTCCTACAATGAGCAGTTCTTC. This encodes CASSLTGTSGSYNEQFF.

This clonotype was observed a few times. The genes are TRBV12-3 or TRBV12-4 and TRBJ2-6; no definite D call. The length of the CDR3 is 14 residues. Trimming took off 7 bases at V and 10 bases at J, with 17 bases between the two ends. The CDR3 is CASTPDLKVNVLTF. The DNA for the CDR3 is TGTGCCAGCACTCCTGATTTGAAGGTTAACGTCCTGACTTTC.

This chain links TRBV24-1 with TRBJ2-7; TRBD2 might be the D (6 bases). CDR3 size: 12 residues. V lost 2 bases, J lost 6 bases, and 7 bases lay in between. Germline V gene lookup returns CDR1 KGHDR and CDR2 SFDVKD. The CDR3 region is CATSDWGVEQYF. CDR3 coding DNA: TGTGCCACCAGTGATTGGGGGGTCGAGCAGTACTTC.

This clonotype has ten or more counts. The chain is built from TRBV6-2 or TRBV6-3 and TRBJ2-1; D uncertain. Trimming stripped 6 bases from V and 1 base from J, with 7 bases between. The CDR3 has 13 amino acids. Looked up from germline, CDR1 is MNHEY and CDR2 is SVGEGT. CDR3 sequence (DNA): TGTGCCAGCAGAATAAGGTCCTACAATGAGCAGTTCTTC. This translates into CASRIRSYNEQFF.

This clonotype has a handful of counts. For the CDR3, the DNA is TGCAGCGTTGAGGCAGAGAACTACAATGAGCAGTTCTTC. Amino acid sequence: CSVEAENYNEQFF. The V call is TRBV29-1, the J call TRBJ2-1; D gene uncertain. V was trimmed by 3 bases and J by 3 bases, leaving 9 bases between them. The CDR3 totals 13 residues. Germline assignment: CDR1 SQVTM and CDR2 ANQGSEA.

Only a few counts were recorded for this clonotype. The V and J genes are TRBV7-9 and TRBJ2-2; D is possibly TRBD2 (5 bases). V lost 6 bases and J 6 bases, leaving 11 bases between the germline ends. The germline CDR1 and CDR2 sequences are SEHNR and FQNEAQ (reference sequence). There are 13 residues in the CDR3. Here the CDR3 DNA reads TGTGCCAGCAGAGAAGGGAGTGCCGGGGAGCTGTTTTTT. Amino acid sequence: CASREGSAGELFF.

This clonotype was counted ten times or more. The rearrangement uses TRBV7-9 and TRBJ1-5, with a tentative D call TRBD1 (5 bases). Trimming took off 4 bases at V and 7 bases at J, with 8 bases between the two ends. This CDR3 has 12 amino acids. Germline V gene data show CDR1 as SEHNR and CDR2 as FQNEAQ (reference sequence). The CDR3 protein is CASSWEGQPQHF. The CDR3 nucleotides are TGTGCCAGCAGCTGGGAGGGGCAGCCCCAGCATTTT. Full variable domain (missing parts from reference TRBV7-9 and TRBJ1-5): DTGVSQNPRHKITKRGQNVTFRCDPISEHNRLYWYRQTLGQGPEFLTYFQNEAQLEKSRLLSDRFSAERPKGSFSTLEIQRTEQGDSAMYLCASSWEGQPQHFGDGTRLSIL.

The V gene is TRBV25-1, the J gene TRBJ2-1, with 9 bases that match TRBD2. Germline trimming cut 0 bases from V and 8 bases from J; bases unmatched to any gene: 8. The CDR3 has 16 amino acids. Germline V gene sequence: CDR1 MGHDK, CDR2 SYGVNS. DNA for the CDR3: TGTGCCAGCAGTGAATACCTTAGCGGGAGTCAAGATGAGCAGTTCTTC. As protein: CASSEYLSGSQDEQFF.